This note documents a single TCR beta chain sequence. What it binds is not known. The same CDR3 also results from other DNA sequences found in this sample. Produced via immunoSEQ multiplex PCR; TCRdb's table is partial and in-frame only. The sample lists 70,000 or so clones, roughly nine tenths occurring once. These data belong to a study of T cell clones after liver transplantation. Looking at the study overall: Post-transplant blood was tracked for graft-donor-reactive T cell clones identified in a pre-transplant mixed lymphocyte reaction. Three of eight recipients were HCV-positive; others had non-autoimmune, non-viral indications. Study-level points and caveats: Circulating graft-donor-reactive CD4 TCRbeta sequences fell significantly post-transplant in 5 of 8 subjects. A larger donor-reactive than third-party decline suggested partial antigen-specific deletion.

Unmatched junction bases numbered 5, after V lost 5 bases and J lost 3 bases. CDR3 size: 15 residues. Germline-derived CDR1 and CDR2 are SGHTA and FQGNSA. Source: CD4+ T cells from blood, taken before liver transplant. The sequence derives from a human donor who received a liver transplant. The V and J genes are TRBV7-2 and TRBJ1-4, with 8 bases matching TRBD1. The CDR3: CASSVQGGANEKLFF. Written as DNA, the CDR3 is TGTGCCAGCAGCGTACAGGGGGGAGCTAATGAAAAACTGTTTTTT.